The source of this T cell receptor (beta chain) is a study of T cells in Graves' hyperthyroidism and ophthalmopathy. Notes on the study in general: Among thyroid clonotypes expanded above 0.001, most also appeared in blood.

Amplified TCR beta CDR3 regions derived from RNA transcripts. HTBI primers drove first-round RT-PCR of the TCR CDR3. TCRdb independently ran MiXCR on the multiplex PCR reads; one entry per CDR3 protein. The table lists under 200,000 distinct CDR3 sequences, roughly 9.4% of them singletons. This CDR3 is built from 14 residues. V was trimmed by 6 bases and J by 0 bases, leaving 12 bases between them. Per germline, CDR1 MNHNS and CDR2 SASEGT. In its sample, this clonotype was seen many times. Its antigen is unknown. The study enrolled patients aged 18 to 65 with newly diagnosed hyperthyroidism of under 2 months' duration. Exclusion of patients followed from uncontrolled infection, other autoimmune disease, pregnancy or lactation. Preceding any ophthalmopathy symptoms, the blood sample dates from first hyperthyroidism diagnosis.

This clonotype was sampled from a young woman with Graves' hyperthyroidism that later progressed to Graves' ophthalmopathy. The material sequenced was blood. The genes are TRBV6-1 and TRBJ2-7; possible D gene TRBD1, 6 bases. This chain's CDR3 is CASRSGHSSYEQYF. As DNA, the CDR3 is TGTGCCAGCAGGTCGGGACACAGCTCCTACGAGCAGTACTTC.